The clone carrying this TCR beta chain is a singleton in its sample. The source of the sample is a study of blood T cell repertoires in COVID-19. Using immunoSEQ multiplex PCR, the repertoire was profiled, and TCRdb retains in-frame clones only, with some absent. The sample yields about 70,000 clones, more than 75% seen once. The sample consisted of peripheral blood. This TCR was recovered from a woman aged 80 or over with active or convalescent COVID-19.

CDR3 sequence: CASSLGRTGPFTDTQYF. CDR3 sequence (DNA): TGTGCCAGCAGCTTAGGTAGGACAGGCCCTTTCACAGATACGCAGTATTTT. This chain joins TRBV11-2 and TRBJ2-3; 7 bases map to TRBD1. CDR1 SGHAT and CDR2 FQNNGV come from the germline V gene. The CDR3 totals 17 residues. The V segment lost 1 base and the J segment 2 bases; nucleotides outside the gene matches: 9.